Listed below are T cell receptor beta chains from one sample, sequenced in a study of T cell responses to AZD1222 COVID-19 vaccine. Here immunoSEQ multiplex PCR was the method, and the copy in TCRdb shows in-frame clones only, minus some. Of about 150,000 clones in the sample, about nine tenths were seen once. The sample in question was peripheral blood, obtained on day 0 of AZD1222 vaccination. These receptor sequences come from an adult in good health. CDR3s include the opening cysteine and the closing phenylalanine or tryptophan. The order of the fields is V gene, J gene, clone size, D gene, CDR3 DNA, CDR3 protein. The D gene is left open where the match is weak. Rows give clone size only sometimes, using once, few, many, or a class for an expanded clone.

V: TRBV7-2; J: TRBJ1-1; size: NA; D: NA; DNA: TGTGCCAGCAGCAAACAGGAGAACACTGAAGCTTTCTTT; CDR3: CASSKQENTEAFF
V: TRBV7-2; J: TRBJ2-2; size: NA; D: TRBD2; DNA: TGTGCCAGCAGCCAGACTAGCGGGAGATCCGGGGAGCTGTTTTTT; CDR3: CASSQTSGRSGELFF
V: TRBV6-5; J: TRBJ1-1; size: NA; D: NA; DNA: TGTGCCAGCAAGGGGACGGTGGGACCCACTGAAGCTTTCTTT; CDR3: CASKGTVGPTEAFF
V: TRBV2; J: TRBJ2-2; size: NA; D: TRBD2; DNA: TGTGCCAGCAAATTAAGCGGGAGTGGGGACGGGGAGCTGTTTTTT; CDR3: CASKLSGSGDGELFF
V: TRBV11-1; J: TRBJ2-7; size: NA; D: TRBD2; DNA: TGTGCCAGCAGCTTACTAGCGGGGGCCTACGAGCAGTACTTC; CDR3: CASSLLAGAYEQYF
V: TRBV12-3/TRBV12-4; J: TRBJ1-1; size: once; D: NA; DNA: TGTGCCAGCAGTTTTTTAAGTCCATTCCAAGCTTTCTTT; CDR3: CASSFLSPFQAFF
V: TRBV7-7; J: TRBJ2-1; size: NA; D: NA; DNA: TGTGCCAGCAGCACAGGACAGTACAATGAGCAGTTCTTC; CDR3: CASSTGQYNEQFF
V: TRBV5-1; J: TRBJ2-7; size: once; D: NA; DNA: TGCGCCAGCAGCTTGGGTCTAGCGTACTACGAGCAGTACTTC; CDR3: CASSLGLAYYEQYF
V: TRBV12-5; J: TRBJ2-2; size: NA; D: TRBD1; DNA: TGTGCTAGTGGTTTGTTCCCCGGGACAGGGAGATTTTTCAGCACCGGGGAGCTGTTTTTT; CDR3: CASGLFPGTGRFFSTGELFF
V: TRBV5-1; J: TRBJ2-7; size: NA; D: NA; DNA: TGCGCCAGCAGCTTAGTAAACGAGCAGTACTTC; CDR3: CASSLVNEQYF
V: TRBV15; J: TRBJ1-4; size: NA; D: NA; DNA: TGTGCCACCAGCAGAGAAGGGAGGGATTATCAAGAAAAACTGTTTTTT; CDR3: CATSREGRDYQEKLFF
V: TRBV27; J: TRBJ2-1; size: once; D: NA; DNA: TGTGCCAGCAGTTCTAACCTAAGGGTAAGCTCCTACAATGAGCAGTTCTTC; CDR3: CASSSNLRVSSYNEQFF
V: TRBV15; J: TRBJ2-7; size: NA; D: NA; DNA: TGTGCCACCAGCAGCTTGACAGGTCGGGGTTACGAGCAGTACTTC; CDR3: CATSSLTGRGYEQYF
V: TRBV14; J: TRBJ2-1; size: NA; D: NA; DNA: TGTGCCAGCAGCCAATTCTACTCATCCTACAATGAGCAGTTCTTC; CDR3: CASSQFYSSYNEQFF
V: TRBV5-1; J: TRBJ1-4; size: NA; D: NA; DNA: TGCGCCAGCAAAAGGAGAAGCGGGGACCTTAATGAAAAACTGTTTTTT; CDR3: CASKRRSGDLNEKLFF
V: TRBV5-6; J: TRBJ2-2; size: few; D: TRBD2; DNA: TGTGCCAGCAGCTCGACACTCTTACTAGCGGGAGTCGACGGGGAGCTGTTTTTT; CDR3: CASSSTLLLAGVDGELFF
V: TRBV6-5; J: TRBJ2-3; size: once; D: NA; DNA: TGTGCCAGCAGTTACGAAGGGTCCCACCCAGATACGCAGTATTTT; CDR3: CASSYEGSHPDTQYF
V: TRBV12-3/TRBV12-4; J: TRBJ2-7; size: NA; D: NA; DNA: TGTGCCAGCAGTTCCTCGGTTTACGAGCAGTACTTC; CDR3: CASSSSVYEQYF
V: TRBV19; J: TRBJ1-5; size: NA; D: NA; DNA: TGTGCCAGTAGTATCGACTATAGCAATCAGCCCCAGCATTTT; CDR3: CASSIDYSNQPQHF
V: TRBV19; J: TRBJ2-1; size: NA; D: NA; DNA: TGTGCCAGTAGTATGACAGCCTACAATGAGCAGTTCTTC; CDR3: CASSMTAYNEQFF
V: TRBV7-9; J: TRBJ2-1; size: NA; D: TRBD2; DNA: TGTGCCAGCAGCCAACAACTCGGACTAGCGGGATACAATGAGCAGTTCTTC; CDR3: CASSQQLGLAGYNEQFF
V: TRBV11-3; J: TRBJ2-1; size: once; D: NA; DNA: TGTGCCAGCAGCCAGACTAACAATGAGCAGTTCTTC; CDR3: CASSQTNNEQFF
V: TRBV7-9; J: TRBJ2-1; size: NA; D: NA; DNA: TGTGCCAGCAGCCCTAGGAGGGACAATGAGCAGTTCTTC; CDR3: CASSPRRDNEQFF
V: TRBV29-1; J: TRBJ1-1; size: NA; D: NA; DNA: TGCAGCGTTGAACGGAGGATGAACACTGAAGCTTTCTTT; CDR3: CSVERRMNTEAFF
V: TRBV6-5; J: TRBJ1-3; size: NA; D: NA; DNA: TGTGCCAGCAGTTACGGGAGTCCCTCTGGAAACACCATATATTTT; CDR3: CASSYGSPSGNTIYF
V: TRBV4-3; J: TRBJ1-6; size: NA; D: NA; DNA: TGCGCCAGCAGCCAAGATCCTCGCGTTGATTCACCCCTCCACTTT; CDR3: CASSQDPRVDSPLHF
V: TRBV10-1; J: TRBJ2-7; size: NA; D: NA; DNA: TGCGCCAGCAATTTCGAGCCACAGGGTGAATACGAGCAGTACTTC; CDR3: CASNFEPQGEYEQYF
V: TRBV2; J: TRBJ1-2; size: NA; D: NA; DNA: TGTGCCACCACCCGGGGAGAGGACTATGGCTACACCTTC; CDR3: CATTRGEDYGYTF
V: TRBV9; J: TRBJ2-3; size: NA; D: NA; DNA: TGTGCCAGCAGCGTTCAGCCCCAAGGTGATACGCAGTATTTT; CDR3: CASSVQPQGDTQYF
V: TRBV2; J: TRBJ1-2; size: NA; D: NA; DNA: TGTGCCAGCAGTGCAGACAGCTATGGCTACACCTTC; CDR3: CASSADSYGYTF
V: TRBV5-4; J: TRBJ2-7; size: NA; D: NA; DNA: TGTGCCAGCAGCTTGTCCCCCTACGAGCAGTACTTC; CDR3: CASSLSPYEQYF
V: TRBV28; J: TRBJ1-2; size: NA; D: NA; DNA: TGTGCCAGCAGCGACCTACCGGTTTACGGCTACACCTTC; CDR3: CASSDLPVYGYTF
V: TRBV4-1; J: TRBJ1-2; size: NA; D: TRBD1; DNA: TGCGCCAGCAGAGAGACAGGGAGCTATGGCTACACCTTC; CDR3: CASRETGSYGYTF
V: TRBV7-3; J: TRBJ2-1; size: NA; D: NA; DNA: TGTGCCAGCAGCTTAAAAGCTGGACACAATGAGCAGTTCTTC; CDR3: CASSLKAGHNEQFF
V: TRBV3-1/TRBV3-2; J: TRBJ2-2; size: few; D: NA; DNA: TGTGCCAGCAGCCAGGCCATGGTCGGGGAGCTGTTTTTT; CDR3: CASSQAMVGELFF
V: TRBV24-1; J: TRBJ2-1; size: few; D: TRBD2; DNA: TGTGCCACCAGTGAGGGAACTAGCGGATACAATGAGCAGTTCTTC; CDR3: CATSEGTSGYNEQFF
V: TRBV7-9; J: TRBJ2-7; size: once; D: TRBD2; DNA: TGTGCCAGCACCCCCCCCAATCCCGGGACTAGTACCCCCTACGAGCAGTACTTC; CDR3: CASTPPNPGTSTPYEQYF
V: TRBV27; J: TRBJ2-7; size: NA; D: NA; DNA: TGTGCCAGCAGTTTAAAGCGCTCGGAGGGGACCCTCTACGAGCAGTACTTC; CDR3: CASSLKRSEGTLYEQYF
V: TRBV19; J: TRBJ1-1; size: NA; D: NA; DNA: TGTGCCAGTACCCATAAAAGGGGCAAAAACACTGAAGCTTTCTTT; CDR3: CASTHKRGKNTEAFF
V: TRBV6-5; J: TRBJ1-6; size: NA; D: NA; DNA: TGTGCCAGCAGTTACGCCGGGGGGAATTCACCCCTCCACTTT; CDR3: CASSYAGGNSPLHF
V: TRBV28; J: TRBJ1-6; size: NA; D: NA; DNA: TGTGCCAGCAGTTTTTGGGGGCGCTTCGATAATTCACCCCTCCACTTT; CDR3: CASSFWGRFDNSPLHF
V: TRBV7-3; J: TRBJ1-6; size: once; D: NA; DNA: TGTGCCAGCAGCTTAGTCCGGGGGCGAAATTCACCCCTCCACTTT; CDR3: CASSLVRGRNSPLHF
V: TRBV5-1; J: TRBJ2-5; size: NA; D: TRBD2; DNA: TGCGCCAGCAGCCCAACTAGCGTTCGGGAGACCCAGTACTTC; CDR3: CASSPTSVRETQYF
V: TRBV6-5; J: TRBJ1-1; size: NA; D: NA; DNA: TGTGCCAGCAGTTACAGGTATGGGGGGCAGACTGAAGCTTTCTTT; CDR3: CASSYRYGGQTEAFF
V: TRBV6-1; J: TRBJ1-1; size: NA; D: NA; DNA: TGTGCCAGCAGTGAAGCGCTTGGGGGGCCGGGCACTGAAGCTTTCTTT; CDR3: CASSEALGGPGTEAFF
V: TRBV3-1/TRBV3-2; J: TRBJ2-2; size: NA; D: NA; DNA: TGTGCCAGCAGCCAAAAGGGGGCCGGGGAGCTGTTTTTT; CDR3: CASSQKGAGELFF